This T cell receptor beta chain was sequenced for a study of STAT5B mutations in CD4+ large granular lymphocyte leukemia (dated by TCRdb to about 2022). About the full investigation: Among healthy controls, the CDR3 'QG' motif was associated with a particular HLA allele. Flow cytometry on FACSCanto II or FACSVerse showed that the purified fractions were more than 95% pure among lymphocytes. The study compared the TCRbeta repertoires of patients with CD4+ T-cell large granular lymphocyte leukemia against those of healthy blood donors. General conclusions and limits of the study: TRBV06-family usage was enriched among the top patient clones (8/27) compared with healthy controls (2/35). Main leukemic clonotypes were private to each patient, although 25% to 30% appeared at low frequency in other patients' non-leukemic repertoires. Greater clonality appeared to be present in CD4-sorted patient repertoires than in healthy CD4+ repertoires, and the difference was retained after the putative leukemic clones were removed. Data were not HLA-matched; higher clonality in CD4+ versus CD8+ T-LGLL could reflect the relatively small sample size.

CDR1 SGHDN and CDR2 FVKESK are derived from the germline V gene. V lost 4 bases and J lost 3 bases; the stretch between them is 12 bases long. The CDR3 runs 14 amino acids, cysteine and phenylalanine included. The CDR3 DNA has 42 bases and is translated from base 1. The healthy controls were a few dozen blood donors, and the buffy coats of these donors were supplied by the Finnish Red Cross blood service. All TCR-sequenced material derived from peripheral blood: patient blood samples and healthy donor buffy coats. Ficoll-Hypaque gradient centrifugation was used to isolate peripheral blood mononuclear cells. CD4+ cells were purified magnetically from the buffy coats of healthy controls. Genomic DNA was extracted with the Gentra Puregene Cell and Tissue kit and quantified on a Qubit 2.0 fluorometer. The immunoSEQ assay at survey resolution was used to sequence TCRbeta rearrangements from genomic DNA. The authors processed their data as follows. In the TCR sequencing data, the smallest productive clonotype frequency that could be detected was 2.59 x 10-5. Only productive TCRbeta rearrangements, defined as complete and in-frame sequences, were included in the analyses. Clonality for each sample was calculated as Simpson clonality in the immunoSEQ Analyzer version 3.0. Clones were binned by frequency as very rare, small, medium, large (1-20%) or hyperexpanded (>20%). Generation probabilities were estimated with OLGA 1.2.3, V-gene circos plots were made with VDJtools, specificities were searched in VDJdb, and CDR3 motifs were identified with GLIPH. Entries here come from immuneACCESS through TCRdb and include only in-frame sequences with V and J called. Some clones fail to appear in such tables; in the studies checked, an unresolved V gene covers under half of the shortfall, and the cause of the remainder is unknown. The V and J calls and the clone size are those of that table, but D and trimming were determined from the DNA. This sample has more than 30,000 clones in its table, and approximately 88% of those were observed once. 0.95% to 1% of the sample rests with the top ten.

Note on this clone: The clone's antigen remains unknown. Base qualities are missing; no much larger clone stands one base away.

This receptor was obtained from a human donor in good health. The material sequenced was CD4+ T cells from blood buffy coats. Recombination joined TRBV14 with TRBJ1-1, with no D gene named confidently. The DNA reads TGTGCCAGCAGCCCCCCCTCACCAGACACTGAAGCTTTCTTT. It translates as CASSPPSPDTEAFF.